Each of the 6 T cell receptor beta chains below was sequenced from the same sample in a study of spatial heterogeneity in lung cancer (dated by TCRdb to about 2019). The method behind the library was 5' RACE. The sequencer was a NextSeq 500. The public sequencing data were trimmed at Q25 with fastp and processed into clonotypes with MiXCR by TCRdb, which kept only in-frame beta chains. Duplicate CDR3 protein sequences are folded into a single record with the most common DNA and genes. The sample records approximately 43,000 distinct CDR3 sequences, about 10% of which are singletons. The ten largest clones represent 17% of the sample. The label giving this sample's time point can be read as: blood at routine non-recurrence follow-up after resection. Material: PBMCs, obtained at follow-up. All receptors derive from a female donor with early-stage non-small cell lung cancer.

The CDR3 nucleotides are TGCGCCAGCAGCCCGGACAGCCTCTATGGCTACACCTTC. This gives the protein CASSPDSLYGYTF. The gene calls are TRBV5-1 and TRBJ1-2, with D tentatively TRBD1 (6 bases). With 4 bases removed from V and 4 bases from J, the gap between germline ends came to 11 bases. Looked up from germline, CDR1 is SGHRS and CDR2 is YFSETQ. The CDR3 is made up of 13 amino acids. The full variable domain, rest sourced from reference TRBV5-1 and TRBJ1-2, is KAGVTQTPRYLIKTRGQQVTLSCSPISGHRSVSWYQQTPGQGLQFLFEYFSETQRNKGNFPGRFSGRQFSNSRSEMNVSTLELGDSALYLCASSPDSLYGYTFGSGTRLTVV.

V and J are TRBV4-3 and TRBJ2-3, with TRBD1 as a possible D gene (7 bases). The CDR3 spans 15 residues. V was cut by 0 bases and J by 4 bases, with 11 bases left in between. Germline loops: CDR1 LGHNA, CDR2 YSLEER. The chain's CDR3 is CASSQDTRGADTQYF. Written as DNA, the CDR3 is TGCGCCAGCAGCCAAGATACCAGGGGGGCAGATACGCAGTATTTT.

This clonotype has at least ten counts. V usage is TRBV3-1 and J usage is TRBJ1-2; D not certain. Germline loops: CDR1 LGHDT, CDR2 YNNKEL (reference sequence). The V end lost 3 bases, the J end lost 5 bases, and 7 bases lay between the germline ends. This CDR3 is 12 amino acids long. CDR3 in amino acids: CASSQRVYGYTF. DNA for the CDR3: TGTGCCAGCAGCCAGAGGGTTTATGGCTACACCTTC.

There are a few counts of this clonotype. V and J are TRBV4-2 and TRBJ2-3; 9 bases match TRBD2. The junction had 15 bases not matched to a gene; V was cut back by 0 bases and J by 2 bases. This CDR3 comprises 20 residues. The germline V gene has CDR1 LGHNA and CDR2 YNFKEQ. CDR3: CASSQDGSGGPSPHTDTQYF. DNA of the CDR3: TGTGCCAGCAGCCAAGATGGGAGCGGGGGGCCCTCCCCCCACACAGATACGCAGTATTTT.

The V and J genes are TRBV4-3 and TRBJ2-1; D tentatively fits TRBD1 or TRBD2 (7 bases each). Germline V gene data show CDR1 as LGHNA and CDR2 as YSLEER. Trimming stripped 3 bases from V and 3 bases from J, with 21 bases between. This CDR3 contains 18 residues. CDR3 region: CASSHPRSGTENYNEQFF. The CDR3 region has the DNA TGCGCCAGCAGCCATCCCAGGAGCGGGACAGAAAACTACAATGAGCAGTTCTTC.

This clonotype is medium-sized by share. The rearrangement joins TRBV4-2 to TRBJ2-7, with 7 bases aligning to TRBD1. With V trimmed by 0 bases and J by 7 bases, 0 bases remained unmatched. The CDR3 is 12 residues long. In germline, CDR1 is LGHNA, CDR2 YNFKEQ. CDR3 protein: CASSQEGQEQYF. In DNA form, the CDR3 reads TGTGCCAGCAGCCAAGAGGGACAGGAGCAGTACTTC.